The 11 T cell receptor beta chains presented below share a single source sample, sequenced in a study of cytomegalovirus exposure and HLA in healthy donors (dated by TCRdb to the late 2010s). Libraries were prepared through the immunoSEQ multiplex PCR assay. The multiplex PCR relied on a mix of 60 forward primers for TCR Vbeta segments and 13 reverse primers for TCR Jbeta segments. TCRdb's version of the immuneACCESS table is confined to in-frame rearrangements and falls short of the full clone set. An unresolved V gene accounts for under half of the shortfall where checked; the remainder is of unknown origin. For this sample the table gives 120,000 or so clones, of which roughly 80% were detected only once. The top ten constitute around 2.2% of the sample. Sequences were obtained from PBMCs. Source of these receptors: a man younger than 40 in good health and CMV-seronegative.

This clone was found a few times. CDR3 loop: CASSGGGPQETQYF. The CDR3 DNA follows: TGTGCCAGCAGTGGGGGGGGGCCTCAAGAGACCCAGTACTTC. This chain links TRBV7-9 with TRBJ2-5; D is possibly TRBD2 (7 bases). This CDR3 has 14 residues. Germline V gene lookup returns CDR1 SEHNR and CDR2 FQNEAQ (reference sequence). Trimming removed 6 bases at V and 2 bases at J, with 13 bases between.

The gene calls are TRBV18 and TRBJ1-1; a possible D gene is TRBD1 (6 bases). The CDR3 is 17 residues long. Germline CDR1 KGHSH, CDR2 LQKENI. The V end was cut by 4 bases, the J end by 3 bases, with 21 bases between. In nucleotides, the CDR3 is TGTGCCAGCTCACAACTACCAACAGGGCTTCGGGACACTGAAGCTTTCTTT. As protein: CASSQLPTGLRDTEAFF.

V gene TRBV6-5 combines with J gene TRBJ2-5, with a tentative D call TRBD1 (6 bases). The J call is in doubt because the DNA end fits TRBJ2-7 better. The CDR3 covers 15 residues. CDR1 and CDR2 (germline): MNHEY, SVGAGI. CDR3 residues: CASSYSGDITYEQYF. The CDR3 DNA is TGTGCCAGCAGTTACTCTGGGGACATCACCTACGAGCAGTACTTC.

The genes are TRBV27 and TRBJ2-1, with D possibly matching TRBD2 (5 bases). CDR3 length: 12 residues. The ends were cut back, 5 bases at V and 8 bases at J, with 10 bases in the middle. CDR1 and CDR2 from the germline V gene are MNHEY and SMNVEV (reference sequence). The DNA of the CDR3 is TGTGCCAGCAGTGCTAGCCACGATGAGCAGTTCTTC. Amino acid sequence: CASSASHDEQFF.

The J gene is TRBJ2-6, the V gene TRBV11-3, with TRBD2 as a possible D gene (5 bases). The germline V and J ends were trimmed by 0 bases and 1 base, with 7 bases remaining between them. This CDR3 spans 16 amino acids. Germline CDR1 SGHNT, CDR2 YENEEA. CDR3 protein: CASSLDGGSGANVLTF. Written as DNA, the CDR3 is TGTGCCAGCAGCTTAGATGGAGGATCTGGGGCCAACGTCCTGACTTTC.

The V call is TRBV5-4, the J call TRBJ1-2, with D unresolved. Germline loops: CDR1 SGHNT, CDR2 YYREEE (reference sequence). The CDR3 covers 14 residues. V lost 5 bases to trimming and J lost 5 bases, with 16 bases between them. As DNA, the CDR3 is TGTGCCAGCAGTCGAGTCCCCGGGAAATATGGCTACACCTTC. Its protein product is CASSRVPGKYGYTF.

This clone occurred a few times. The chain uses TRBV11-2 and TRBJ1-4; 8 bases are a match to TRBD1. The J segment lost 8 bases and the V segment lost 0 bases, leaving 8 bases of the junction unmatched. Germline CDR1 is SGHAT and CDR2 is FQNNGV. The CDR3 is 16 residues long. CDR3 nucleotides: TGTGCCAGCAGCTTAGACAATGGACAGGGCGGGGAAAAACTGTTTTTT. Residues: CASSLDNGQGGEKLFF.

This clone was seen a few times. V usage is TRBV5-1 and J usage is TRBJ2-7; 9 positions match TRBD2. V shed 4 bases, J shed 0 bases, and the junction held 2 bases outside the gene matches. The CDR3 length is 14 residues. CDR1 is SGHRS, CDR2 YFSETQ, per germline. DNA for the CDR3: TGCGCCAGCAGCACTAGCGGGTACTCCTACGAGCAGTACTTC. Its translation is CASSTSGYSYEQYF. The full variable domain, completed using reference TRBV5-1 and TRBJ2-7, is KAGVTQTPRYLIKTRGQQVTLSCSPISGHRSVSWYQQTPGQGLQFLFEYFSETQRNKGNFPGRFSGRQFSNSRSEMNVSTLELGDSALYLCASSTSGYSYEQYFGPGTRLTVT.

The CDR3 DNA follows: TGCGCCAGCAGCTTGGTACCTAAACCCAACACAGATACGCAGTATTTT. Its protein is CASSLVPKPNTDTQYF. V and J are TRBV5-1 and TRBJ2-3; no clear D. The germline gives CDR1 SGHRS, CDR2 YFSETQ. The CDR3 loop spans 16 amino acids. Between the trimmed V and J ends, which lost 0 bases and 2 bases, there was a span of 13 bases. Supplemented by reference TRBV5-1 and TRBJ2-3, the full variable domain reads KAGVTQTPRYLIKTRGQQVTLSCSPISGHRSVSWYQQTPGQGLQFLFEYFSETQRNKGNFPGRFSGRQFSNSRSEMNVSTLELGDSALYLCASSLVPKPNTDTQYFGPGTRLTVL.

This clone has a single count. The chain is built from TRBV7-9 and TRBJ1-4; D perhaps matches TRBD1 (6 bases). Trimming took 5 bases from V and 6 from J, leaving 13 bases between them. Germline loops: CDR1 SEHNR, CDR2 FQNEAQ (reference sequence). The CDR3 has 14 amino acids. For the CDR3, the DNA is TGTGCCAGCAGCCGCCGACAGGTCGATGAAAAACTGTTTTTT. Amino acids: CASSRRQVDEKLFF.

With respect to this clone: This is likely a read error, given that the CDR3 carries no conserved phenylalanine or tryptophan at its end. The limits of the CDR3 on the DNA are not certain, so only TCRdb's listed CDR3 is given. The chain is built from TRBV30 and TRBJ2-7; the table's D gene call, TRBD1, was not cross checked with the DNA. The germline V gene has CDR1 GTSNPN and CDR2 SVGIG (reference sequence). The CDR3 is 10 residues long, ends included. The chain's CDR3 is CAWGRTGDQL.